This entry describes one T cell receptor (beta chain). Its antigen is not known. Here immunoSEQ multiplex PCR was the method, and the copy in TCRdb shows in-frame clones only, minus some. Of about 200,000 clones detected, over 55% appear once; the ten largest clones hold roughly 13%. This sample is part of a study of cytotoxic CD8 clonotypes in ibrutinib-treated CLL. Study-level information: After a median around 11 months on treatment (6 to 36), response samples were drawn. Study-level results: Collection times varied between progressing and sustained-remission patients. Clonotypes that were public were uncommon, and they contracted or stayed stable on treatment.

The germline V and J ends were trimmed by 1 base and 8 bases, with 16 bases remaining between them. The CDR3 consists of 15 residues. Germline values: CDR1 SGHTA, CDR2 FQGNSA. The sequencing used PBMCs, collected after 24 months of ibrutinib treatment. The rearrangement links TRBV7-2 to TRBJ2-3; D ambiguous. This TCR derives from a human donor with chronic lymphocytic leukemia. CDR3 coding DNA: TGTGCCAGCAGCTTAGAGGCTGGGTTTACGGCTACGCAGTATTTT. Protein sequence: CASSLEAGFTATQYF.